This TCR beta chain was documented in a study of vaccination and CD4 T cells after COVID-19. Treatment noted: approximately nine-day PBMC culture with coronavirus spike peptide pools or control peptides (ViraFEST assay). PBMCs were cultured at fewer than 2.5 million per well with roughly 9.9 IU/ml IL-2 and about 10 ug/ml peptide pools. Details on this clonotype: Its specificity is unknown.

At the Johns Hopkins FTIC core, DNA taken from cultured CD4+ T cells was sequenced by way of the Oncomine TCR Beta short-read assay. Via MiXCR, TCRdb re-called the PCR reads, giving one row per CDR3 protein. Found here are roughly 12,000 distinct CDR3 sequences, 55% to 75% of them singletons; the top ten hold approximately 10%. Trimming removed 6 bases from V and 0 bases from J, with 19 bases in between. This CDR3 has 17 residues. Germline CDR1 and CDR2: MNHEY and SMNVEV (reference sequence). V is TRBV27 and J is TRBJ2-3; possible D gene TRBD2, 5 bases. The TCR was taken from a human donor who had recovered from COVID-19. Material: CD4+ T cells from blood, cultured in vitro, obtained before SARS-CoV-2 vaccination. The CDR3 loop reads CASSPTPGRTSTDTQYF. The DNA of the CDR3 is TGTGCCAGCAGCCCGACCCCGGGAAGAACTAGCACAGATACGCAGTATTTT.